These T cell receptor beta chains were read from a single sample in a study of Ad26.COV2.S vaccination and SARS-CoV-2 variants. Assay used: immunoSEQ multiplex PCR; TCRdb lists only in-frame clones, some missing. The top ten hold around 11% of the sample, which has roughly 350,000 clones, 86% seen once. The specimen comprised peripheral blood, sampled in a trial of Ad26.COV2.S vaccine versus placebo. The receptors come from a person aged 18-60 years who received the Ad26.COV2.S COVID-19 vaccine or a placebo. The CDR3 runs from the conserved cysteine through the conserved F or W. The D gene is left open where the match is weak. Part of the rows lack a size; the others show once, few, many or a class for expanded clones.

v_call	clone_size	d_call	j_call	cdr3_aa	cdr3_nt
TRBV25-1	.	.	TRBJ2-7	CASSESGRFVNEQYF	TGTGCCAGCAGTGAAAGTGGACGGTTTGTCAACGAGCAGTACTTC
TRBV5-4	.	.	TRBJ1-6	CASSKGTQGHNSPLHF	TGTGCCAGCAGCAAAGGTACGCAGGGCCATAATTCACCCCTCCACTTT
TRBV4-3	.	TRBD1	TRBJ2-6	CASSQDRDRGYSGANVLTF	TGCGCCAGCAGCCAAGACCGGGACAGGGGGTACTCTGGGGCCAACGTCCTGACTTTC
TRBV4-3	.	.	TRBJ2-1	CASSPRGAGRSNEQFF	TGCGCCAGCAGCCCCCGGGGTGCGGGGCGGAGCAATGAGCAGTTCTTC
TRBV25-1	.	TRBD1	TRBJ2-5	CASSKPDRGGGETQYF	TGTGCCAGCTCCAAACCCGACAGGGGAGGCGGGGAGACCCAGTACTTC
TRBV11-2	few	.	TRBJ1-1	CASSPGSGPDTEAFF	TGTGCCAGCAGCCCAGGATCGGGGCCGGACACTGAAGCTTTCTTT
TRBV5-1	.	.	TRBJ2-3	CASSRSGYGDTQYF	TGCGCCAGCAGCCGGTCCGGGTATGGGGATACGCAGTATTTT
TRBV6-6	once	.	TRBJ1-2	CASSYDGGSYTF	TGTGCCAGCAGTTACGACGGGGGCAGCTACACCTTC
TRBV30	.	.	TRBJ2-7	CAWSVTSYEQYF	TGTGCCTGGAGTGTTACCTCCTACGAGCAGTACTTC
TRBV9	.	.	TRBJ1-3	CASSVVEGYSHHLRSGNTIYF	TGTGCCAGCAGCGTAGTAGAGGGGTATTCCCACCATCTCCGCTCTGGAAACACCATATATTTT
TRBV9	.	.	TRBJ2-3	CASSVSSAEADTQYF	TGTGCCAGCAGCGTCTCTAGCGCCGAGGCGGATACGCAGTATTTT
TRBV6-5	once	.	TRBJ1-1	CASSKTGTPGAEAFF	TGTGCCAGCAGTAAAACCGGGACCCCGGGCGCTGAAGCTTTCTTT
TRBV6-2/TRBV6-3	.	TRBD1	TRBJ1-1	CASSRSGQMNTEAFF	TGTGCCAGCAGTCGTTCGGGACAGATGAACACTGAAGCTTTCTTT